This T cell receptor (beta chain) was sequenced for a study of blood T cell repertoires in COVID-19 (TCRdb year 2020). Study-wide context: Samples from collaborators originated in the United States, Italy and Spain and spanned both the acute and convalescent phases of COVID-19. The material from the prospective study consisted of cDNA or gDNA derived from T cells, B-cell-depleted T cells, or PBMCs. The dataset comprised deeply sampled blood TCRbeta repertoires from subjects exposed to, actively infected with, or recovered from COVID-19. The repertoires were released in a freely available public database meant as a resource for research on the immune response to SARS-CoV-2. The samples were drawn from the first 160 participants of the ongoing ImmuneRACE study and from 1,254 subjects provided by 6 global collaborators. Sample metadata almost always included a de-identified subject ID, COVID-19 status, age in years and sex. HLA class I and class II types, where available, came from metadata supplied by the sample provider rather than from assay-based typing.

From a lookup of the germline V gene (reference sequence), CDR1 and CDR2 are MNHEY and SMNVEV. V is pruned by 4 bases and J by 0 bases, leaving 9 bases of the junction without a gene match. The CDR3 contains 16 residues, cysteine and phenylalanine counted. The kept DNA is CDR3 alone, 48 bases in frame from the first base. To note about this clone: Its antigen is unknown. No base quality values were provided; no much bigger clone lies one nucleotide off.

TCRbeta CDR3 regions were amplified from genomic DNA by means of the immunoSEQ Assay, a bias-controlled multiplex PCR. The authors processed their data as follows. Nucleated cell counts per sample were estimated from amplification of reference gene primers within the assay. To quantify the absolute abundance of each unique TCRbeta CDR3 rearrangement, sequence reads were collapsed and filtered. Productive Simpson clonality was computed per sample as the square root of Simpson's diversity index over productive rearrangements. Here the immuneACCESS table is served through TCRdb, limited to in-frame sequences with V and J called. Missing clones are a known gap in these copies; in checked studies unresolved V genes cover under half, and the rest lacks a known reason. V, J and clone size are taken as reported in that table, and D and trimming were inferred from the DNA itself. This sample comprises roughly 100,000 clones, about 86% of them detected only once. Approximately 3.5% of the sample goes to the ten largest clones.

The paper as a whole reports these results and caveats: Clinical and demographic metadata were provided uncurated, with the amount varying by source and participant.

Each collaborating institution followed its own protocols to collect whole blood in K2EDTA tubes. For TCRbeta analysis, collaborators shipped samples as frozen whole blood, isolated PBMCs, or DNA extracted from either of those sample types. In this chain, TRBV27 is recombined with TRBJ2-7; TRBD2 lines up with 7 middle nucleotides. Source material: peripheral blood. This TCR was sampled from a human donor in a cohort sampled during active COVID-19. The CDR3 region reads CASSSSSGSLSYEQYF. The DNA is TGTGCCAGCAGTTCATCTAGCGGATCGCTCTCCTACGAGCAGTACTTC.